Presented here are 28 T cell receptor beta chains from one specimen sequenced in a study of blood T cells in healthy people across ages. Together with a sample-barcoded 5' primer, a J-beta primer mix was included in a second PCR lasting roughly 6 to 12 cycles. TCRdb recomputed calls from the 5' RACE reads with MiXCR, one row per CDR3 protein. The data show fewer than 1,000,000 distinct CDR3 sequences, about 45% seen once. Material for sequencing was blood. Source of these receptors: an elderly man in good health.

This clonotype has just one count. The chain links TRBV27 to TRBJ2-1, with a tentative D call TRBD2 (7 bases). V was shortened by 8 bases and J by 3 bases, with 17 bases between the two germline ends. Germline loops: CDR1 MNHEY, CDR2 SMNVEV (reference sequence). CDR3 length equals 15 residues. Here the CDR3 reads CASALGGVLYNEQFF. In DNA, the CDR3 is TGTGCCAGCGCTTTAGGGGGGGTTCTCTACAATGAGCAGTTCTTC.

V and J are TRBV28 and TRBJ1-2; tentatively, D is TRBD1 (6 bases). Germline CDR1 reads MDHEN; CDR2 reads SYDVKM. V was shortened by 3 bases and J by 5 bases, with 13 bases between the two germline ends. This CDR3 contains 14 residues. CDR3 DNA: TGTGCCAGCAGTTTGGACGACAGGCCTTATGGCTACACCTTC. This sequence encodes CASSLDDRPYGYTF.

The chain recombines TRBV5-1 with TRBJ2-3, with 7 positions matching TRBD1. V shed 2 bases, J shed 4 bases, and the junction held 4 bases outside the gene matches. Germline-derived CDR1 and CDR2 are SGHRS and YFSETQ. The CDR3 loop spans 14 amino acids. DNA of the CDR3: TGCGCCAGCAGCTTAGGGACAGAGGCAGATACGCAGTATTTT. It specifies CASSLGTEADTQYF.

This clonotype was counted only a few times. V and J are TRBV4-2 and TRBJ2-1; the match to TRBD2 covers 12 bases. CDR1 and CDR2 from the germline V gene are LGHNA and YNFKEQ. J gave up 8 bases and V 3 bases, and 11 bases lay outside the gene matches. This CDR3 has 17 amino acids. This CDR3 is CASSQEKRLAGVYEQFF. CDR3 nucleotides: TGTGCCAGCAGCCAGGAAAAGAGACTAGCGGGAGTCTATGAGCAGTTCTTC.

The chain employs TRBV7-2 and TRBJ1-5; tentatively, D is TRBD1 (5 bases). Trimming left V 3 bases short and J 4 bases short, with 10 bases between. This CDR3 spans 14 amino acids. Germline lookup yields CDR1 SGHTA and CDR2 FQGNSA. This chain's CDR3 is CASSLVAGNQPQHF. CDR3 DNA: TGTGCCAGCAGCTTGGTAGCAGGGAATCAGCCCCAGCATTTT. The full variable domain, rest sourced from reference TRBV7-2 and TRBJ1-5, is GAGVSQSPSNKVTEKGKDVELRCDPISGHTALYWYRQSLGQGLEFLIYFQGNSAPDKSGLPSDRFSAERTGGSVSTLTIQRTQQEDSAVYLCASSLVAGNQPQHFGDGTRLSIL.

The V gene is TRBV7-9, the J gene TRBJ2-5; 7 bases agree with TRBD2. The CDR3 extends over 15 amino acids. V shed 3 bases and J 11 bases; nucleotides not matched to a gene: 15. Germline lookup yields CDR1 SEHNR and CDR2 FQNEAQ (reference sequence). CDR3 coding DNA: TGTGCCAGCAGCTTCGCGGGAGTGAGTTACAATGAGCAGTACTTC. It specifies CASSFAGVSYNEQYF.

The chain uses TRBV7-8 and TRBJ2-1, with no clear D. CDR1 is SGHVS, CDR2 FQNEAQ, per germline. CDR3 length: 15 residues. V was cut by 2 bases and J by 0 bases, with 8 bases left in between. The CDR3 here is CASSLLRLSYNEQFF. CDR3 nucleotides: TGTGCCAGCAGCTTACTTCGGCTCTCCTACAATGAGCAGTTCTTC.

This chain connects TRBV6-6 to TRBJ1-5; TRBD1 is a possible D gene (5 bases). This CDR3 contains 17 residues. Germline CDR1 and CDR2: MNHNY and SVGAGI (reference sequence). V was shortened by 1 base and J by 0 bases, with 13 bases between the two germline ends. CDR3 sequence reads: CASSYWMGGNSNQPQHF. As DNA, the CDR3 is TGTGCCAGCAGTTACTGGATGGGGGGGAATAGCAATCAGCCCCAGCATTTT.

The V gene is TRBV7-2, the J gene TRBJ2-3; a possible D gene is TRBD2 (5 bases). The CDR3 totals 15 residues. Germline V lookup: CDR1 SGHTA, CDR2 FQGNSA. V was clipped by 2 bases and J by 0 bases, with 9 bases between them. The CDR3 region has the DNA TGTGCCAGCAGCTTAACTAGGCTTAGCACAGATACGCAGTATTTT. It specifies CASSLTRLSTDTQYF.

The chain uses TRBV6-6 and TRBJ1-5; D may be TRBD1 (5 bases). V was clipped by 7 bases and J by 1 base, with 11 bases between them. The CDR3 has 14 amino acids. Germline lookup yields CDR1 MNHNY and CDR2 SVGAGI (reference sequence). The CDR3 sequence: CASNDRGSNQPQHF. CDR3 nucleotide sequence: TGTGCCAGCAATGATCGGGGGAGCAATCAGCCCCAGCATTTT.

The CDR3 protein is CASSKRLAGGTDTQYF. As DNA, the CDR3 is TGTGCCAGCAGCAAGAGACTAGCGGGCGGCACAGATACGCAGTATTTT. V usage is TRBV7-6 and J usage is TRBJ2-3; 10 positions match TRBD2. Trimming removed 5 bases from V and 1 base from J; junction bases left unmatched: 6. This CDR3 spans 16 amino acids. Germline V lookup: CDR1 SGHVS, CDR2 FNYEAQ.

This rearrangement joins TRBV2 to TRBJ1-1; D gene uncertain. V gave up 0 bases and J gave up 6 bases, with 14 bases separating them. Germline V gene sequence: CDR1 SNHLY, CDR2 FYNNEI. The CDR3 length is 15 residues. Written as DNA, the CDR3 is TGTGCCAGCAGTGAAGCGCGGAACGCTTTATCTGAAGCTTTCTTT. Its translation: CASSEARNALSEAFF.

This clonotype was found many times. V gene TRBV20-1 combines with J gene TRBJ2-7; D possibly corresponds to TRBD1 (7 bases). The CDR3 totals 13 residues. The germline V gene has CDR1 DFQATT and CDR2 SNEGSKA (reference sequence). V was pared by 3 bases and J by 5 bases, with 14 bases between. CDR3 sequence reads: CSAREGARDEQYF. CDR3 nucleotides: TGCAGTGCTAGGGAGGGGGCCAGGGACGAGCAGTACTTC.

A word on this clonotype: This sequence may be a read error, since a much larger clone differs from it by one base. The rearrangement links TRBV6-5 to TRBJ2-7, with D possibly being TRBD1 (5 bases). From germline, CDR1 is MNHEY and CDR2 SVGAGI. The CDR3 sequence is 15 residues long. The CDR3 reads CASGYSGQGTYEQYF. The CDR3 nucleotides read TGTGCCAGCGGTTACTCAGGCCAGGGAACTTACGAGCAGTACTTC.

This clonotype has more than one count but fewer than ten. The chain combines TRBV15 with TRBJ1-4, with D possibly matching TRBD1 (6 bases). The ends were cut back, 7 bases at V and 8 bases at J, with 17 bases in the middle. Looked up from germline, CDR1 is LNHNV and CDR2 is YYDKDF (reference sequence). This CDR3 is 14 amino acids long. This CDR3 is CATIQGGAREKLFF. The CDR3 bases are TGTGCCACCATCCAAGGGGGGGCAAGGGAAAAACTGTTTTTT.

This clonotype was seen only a few times. This chain connects TRBV5-1 to TRBJ2-7, with D perhaps given as TRBD1 or TRBD2 (5 bases each). CDR1 SGHRS and CDR2 YFSETQ come from the germline V gene. CDR3 length: 14 amino acids. V was shortened by 0 bases and J by 7 bases, with 14 bases between the two germline ends. CDR3 coding DNA: TGCGCCAGCAGCTTGGGTCGGGGCATGAGTGAGCAGTACTTC. Translated, it gives CASSLGRGMSEQYF. Complete variable domain (other parts from reference TRBV5-1 and TRBJ2-7): KAGVTQTPRYLIKTRGQQVTLSCSPISGHRSVSWYQQTPGQGLQFLFEYFSETQRNKGNFPGRFSGRQFSNSRSEMNVSTLELGDSALYLCASSLGRGMSEQYFGPGTRLTVT.

This clonotype was seen ten or more times. The chain recombines TRBV6-5 with TRBJ2-3; 8 nucleotides agree with TRBD1. The CDR3 consists of 15 residues. V trimming: 5 bases; J trimming: 4 bases; junction bases outside the gene matches: 8. Per the germline V gene, CDR1 is MNHEY and CDR2 is SVGAGI. Here the CDR3 reads CASSRQGSGPDTQYF. In nucleotides, the CDR3 is TGTGCCAGCAGTCGACAGGGGTCGGGCCCAGATACGCAGTATTTT.

This sequence joins TRBV27 and TRBJ2-1, with 10 bases lining up with TRBD1. CDR1 and CDR2 (germline): MNHEY, SMNVEV (reference sequence). V lost 0 bases, J lost 15 bases, and 11 bases stayed unmatched. This CDR3 has 15 amino acids. As DNA, the CDR3 is TGTGCCAGCAGTTTATCCCCGACAGGGGGCGAAGGAAGGTTCTTC. Translated, it gives CASSLSPTGGEGRFF.

The rearrangement uses TRBV5-1 and TRBJ1-6; maybe TRBD1 (5 bases). This CDR3 contains 14 residues. V was cut by 1 base and J by 9 bases, with 11 bases left in between. Germline CDR1 is SGHRS and CDR2 is YFSETQ. DNA for the CDR3: TGCGCCAGCAGCTTGCTGACAGCTAGTTCACCCCTCCACTTT. Its translation: CASSLLTASSPLHF.

As DNA, the CDR3 is TGTGCCAGCAGCTTATTGTCTAGCGGGGTGGATGAGCAGTTCTTC. Amino acid sequence: CASSLLSSGVDEQFF. The genes are TRBV7-3 and TRBJ2-1; 9 bases are shared with TRBD2. CDR3 length: 15 residues. Per the germline V gene, CDR1 is SGHTA and CDR2 is FQGTGA. Unmatched junction bases numbered 7, after V lost 2 bases and J lost 8 bases.

The V call is TRBV28, the J call TRBJ2-5; no reliable D call. The V gene's germline CDR1 is MDHEN and CDR2 SYDVKM. This CDR3 comprises 16 residues. V was pared by 4 bases and J by 0 bases, with 15 bases between. The CDR3 region is CASSSLGIANQETQYF. The CDR3 coding sequence is TGTGCCAGCAGTTCCCTGGGTATTGCGAACCAAGAGACCCAGTACTTC.

The V and J genes are TRBV2 and TRBJ2-7; maybe TRBD1 (6 bases). The J call could be wrong; TRBJ2-5 is a better fit for the DNA end. Germline V gives CDR1 SNHLY, CDR2 FYNNEI. The CDR3 runs to 13 residues. The CDR3 coding sequence is TGTGCCAGCTATAAACAGGGCAGCGAGACCCAGTACTTC. Amino acids: CASYKQGSETQYF.

The chain couples TRBV7-2 to TRBJ1-1; D is unclear. The CDR3 has 12 amino acids. The ends were cut back, 1 base at V and 8 bases at J, with 8 bases in the middle. CDR1 SGHTA and CDR2 FQGNSA come from the germline V gene. Here the CDR3 DNA reads TGTGCCAGCAGCTTAGGCACTCTAGAAGCTTTCTTT. Translated, it gives CASSLGTLEAFF.

Details on this clonotype: This may be a read error, as it is one base from a much larger clone. This chain joins TRBV29-1 and TRBJ2-7, with 9 bases fitting TRBD2. The CDR3 contains 17 residues. CDR1 and CDR2 from the germline V gene are SQVTM and ANQGSEA. This CDR3 reads CGVEGDPNSGSTYEQYF. In DNA, the CDR3 is TGCGGCGTTGAAGGGGACCCTAATAGCGGGAGCACCTACGAGCAGTACTTC.

The J gene is TRBJ2-3, the V gene TRBV12-3 or TRBV12-4; D might be TRBD2 (6 bases). CDR3 length: 15 residues. The V end was cut by 6 bases, the J end by 2 bases, with 15 bases between. CDR3 residues: CASSPRGGNTDTQYF. The CDR3 DNA sequence: TGTGCCAGCAGCCCCCGGGGCGGGAACACAGATACGCAGTATTTT.

This rearrangement joins TRBV12-3 or TRBV12-4 to TRBJ1-1; D unresolved. The CDR3 is 16 residues long. The V and J ends lost 4 bases and 1 base respectively, with 16 bases between them. CDR3 nucleotides: TGTGCCAGCAGTTCTAGGACCGTACTAGGGAACACTGAAGCTTTCTTT. This translates into CASSSRTVLGNTEAFF.

The chain recombines TRBV6-6 with TRBJ1-4, with D possibly being TRBD1 (6 bases). The germline gives CDR1 MNHNY, CDR2 SVGAGI (reference sequence). There are 13 residues in the CDR3. V was cut by 6 bases and J by 6 bases, with 11 bases left in between. The CDR3, as DNA: TGTGCCAGCAGCGGCAGGGGTGATGAAAAACTGTTTTTT. Translating gives CASSGRGDEKLFF.

On this clonotype: A read error may be the cause here, since a much bigger clone is one base away. The chain carries TRBV27 and TRBJ2-4; 10 nucleotides align to TRBD1. This CDR3 region has 14 residues. The V gene's germline CDR1 is MNHEY and CDR2 SMNVEV (reference sequence). The trim removed 3 bases at V and 13 bases at J, leaving 9 bases unmatched. Written as DNA, the CDR3 is TGTGCCAGCAGTTTGGAGACAGGGGGCAATGAGCAGTACTTC. This codes for CASSLETGGNEQYF.